Here is one T cell receptor beta chain with its context. Authors' analysis steps: Reference gene primer amplification gave estimated nucleated cell counts. Libraries were prepared by immunoSEQ multiplex PCR; TCRdb keeps only in-frame clonotypes and omits some of them. The DNA gave D and trimming, while V, J and clone size come from that table. Counted here are 200,000 or so clones, 80% to 90% occurring once; the ten biggest clones make up around 3%. This CDR3 comprises 14 residues. V gave up 1 base and J gave up 5 bases, with 10 bases separating them. In germline, CDR1 is LGHDT, CDR2 YNNKEL (reference sequence). The data are from a study of blood T cell repertoires in COVID-19. Study context: Donors in the United States, Italy and Spain gave samples during acute or convalescent COVID-19. PBMCs, B-cell-depleted T cells, or T cells were the source of the cDNA or gDNA that made up the material.

This TCR was sampled from a man between 60 and 70 years old with acute or convalescent COVID-19. Sequencing used peripheral blood. V usage is TRBV3-1 (or the pseudogene TRBV3-2) and J usage is TRBJ2-3; D is unclear. CDR3 protein: CASSQALVRDTQYF. In nucleotides, the CDR3 is TGTGCCAGCAGCCAAGCATTAGTACGAGATACGCAGTATTTT.